This paragraph reports one T cell receptor beta chain. Two negative PCRs, clearance, or symptom resolution characterized the recovered Cohort 3 donors. The data were taken from a study of blood T cell repertoires in COVID-19. Clones were read by immunoSEQ multiplex PCR, and TCRdb kept only the in-frame ones, dropping some. The sample carries roughly 500,000 clones, 85% to 90% recorded once. This receptor was obtained from a woman between 40 and 50 years old who had recovered from COVID-19. The sample was PBMCs or T cells enriched from blood (not recorded which).

The CDR3 loop is CASSLYPRGTSGNTIYF. The DNA for the CDR3 is TGTGCCAGCAGCTTATACCCTCGGGGGACTTCTGGAAACACCATATATTTT. The V and J genes are TRBV7-8 and TRBJ1-3; TRBD1 is a possible D gene (5 bases). This CDR3 has 17 residues. The germline CDR1 and CDR2 sequences are SGHVS and FQNEAQ. Between the trimmed V and J ends, which lost 2 bases and 1 base, there was a span of 15 bases.